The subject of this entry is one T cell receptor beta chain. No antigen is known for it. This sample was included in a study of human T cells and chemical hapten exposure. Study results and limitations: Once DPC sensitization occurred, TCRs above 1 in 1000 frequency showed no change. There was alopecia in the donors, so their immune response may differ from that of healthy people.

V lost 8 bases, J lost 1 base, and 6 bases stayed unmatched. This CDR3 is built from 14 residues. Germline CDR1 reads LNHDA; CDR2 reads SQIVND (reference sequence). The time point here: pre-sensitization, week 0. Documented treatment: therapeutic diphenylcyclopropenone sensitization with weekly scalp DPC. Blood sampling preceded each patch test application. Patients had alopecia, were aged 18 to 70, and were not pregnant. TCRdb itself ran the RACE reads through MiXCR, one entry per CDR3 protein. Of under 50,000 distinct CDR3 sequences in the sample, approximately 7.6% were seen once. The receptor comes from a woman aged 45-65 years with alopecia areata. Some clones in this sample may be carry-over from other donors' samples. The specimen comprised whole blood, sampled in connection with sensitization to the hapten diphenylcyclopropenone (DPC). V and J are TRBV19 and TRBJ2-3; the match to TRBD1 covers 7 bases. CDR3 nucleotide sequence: TGTGCCAGTTCAAACAGGGGCGGCACAGATACGCAGTATTTT. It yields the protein CASSNRGGTDTQYF. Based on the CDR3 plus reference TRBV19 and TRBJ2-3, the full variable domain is DGGITQSPKYLFRKEGQNVTLSCEQNLNHDAMYWYRQDPGQGLRLIYYSQIVNDFQKGDIAEGYSVSREKKESFPLTVTSAQKNPTAFYLCASSNRGGTDTQYFGPGTRLTVL.